A single T cell receptor (beta chain) is shown here with its context. Its antigen is unidentified. This table comes from immunoSEQ multiplex PCR, and its TCRdb copy is limited to in-frame clones, with some not included. In the table there are 90,000 to 100,000 clones, roughly 80% of which are singletons. The source of the sample is a study of OX40 agonist ivuxolimab in advanced cancers. Background on the study: Cohort: around 86% men, mean age approximately 60, aged roughly 23 to 79. General observations from the study: Average numbers of expanded clones were greater in CD8+ T cells than in CD4+. With doses of 0.1 to 3.0 mg/kg, CD4+ and CD8+ blood T cells had undergone clonal expansion by week 6.

The timepoints at which blood was sampled were baseline, cycle 4 day 1, and cycle 7 day 1. The V gene's germline CDR1 is SEHNR and CDR2 FQNEAQ (reference sequence). The CDR3 is 14 residues long. Trimming shortened V by 5 bases and J by 5 bases, and 15 bases separated the two germline ends. The chain links TRBV7-9 to TRBJ1-1, with D maybe TRBD1 (6 bases). This receptor was taken from an adult with an advanced solid tumor such as melanoma, head and neck, liver or kidney cancer. The specimen comprised CD4+ or CD8+ T cells sorted from blood, sampled in a trial of the OX40 agonist ivuxolimab. The CDR3 DNA sequence: TGTGCCAGCAGCCTCCAAGGGGGGAGGACTGAAGCTTTCTTT. Its translation is CASSLQGGRTEAFF.